This entry lists 26 T cell receptor beta chains sequenced from one sample in a study of T cells and Merkel cell carcinoma outcomes. Data came from immunoSEQ multiplex PCR; TCRdb stores just in-frame clones and leaves some out. The sample has about 6,700 clones, around 90% seen once; the top ten hold 2.8%. Sequenced: tumor tissue from Merkel cell carcinoma. The receptors were gathered from a human donor with Merkel cell carcinoma.

The chain recombines TRBV6-5 with TRBJ1-4; TRBD1 matches 7 bases. With V trimmed by 5 bases and J by 6 bases, 0 bases remained unmatched. This CDR3 region has 12 residues. The germline gives CDR1 MNHEY, CDR2 SVGAGI. In DNA form, the CDR3 reads TGTGCCAGCAGTACAGGGGATGAAAAACTGTTTTTT. Translated: CASSTGDEKLFF.

The V gene is TRBV7-8, the J gene TRBJ2-7; 7 bases agree with TRBD1. V lost 0 bases to trimming and J lost 3 bases; unmatched junction nucleotides: 5. The CDR3 consists of 15 residues. CDR1 is SGHVS and CDR2 is FQNEAQ in the germline V gene. The CDR3 bases are TGTGCCAGCAGCTTAGCCCGAGGGGGCATCTACGAGCAGTACTTC. Translated: CASSLARGGIYEQYF.

The chain uses TRBV2 and TRBJ1-2; TRBD1 agrees at 8 bases. The germline CDR1 and CDR2 sequences are SNHLY and FYNNEI. The CDR3 has 14 amino acids. V shed 3 bases and J 7 bases; nucleotides not matched to a gene: 7. The CDR3 loop is CASSENRGEFGYTF. DNA for the CDR3: TGTGCCAGCAGTGAGAACAGGGGGGAGTTTGGCTACACCTTC.

V usage is TRBV7-9 and J usage is TRBJ2-5, with 8 bases identical to TRBD2. Losses at the gene ends were 8 bases for V and 4 bases for J; bases not matched to a gene: 9. The CDR3 length is 14 residues. Germline-derived CDR1 and CDR2 are SEHNR and FQNEAQ (reference sequence). The CDR3 here is CASSTGGAAETQYF. For the CDR3, the DNA is TGTGCCAGCTCGACGGGGGGGGCGGCAGAGACCCAGTACTTC. Complete variable domain (other parts from reference TRBV7-9 and TRBJ2-5): DTGVSQNPRHKITKRGQNVTFRCDPISEHNRLYWYRQTLGQGPEFLTYFQNEAQLEKSRLLSDRFSAERPKGSFSTLEIQRTEQGDSAMYLCASSTGGAAETQYFGPGTRLLVL.

This clone is a singleton in its sample. The chain joins TRBV11-2 to TRBJ1-1, with a possible D match to TRBD1 (5 bases). The germline V and J ends were trimmed by 5 bases and 1 base, with 20 bases remaining between them. Germline V CDR1 and CDR2: SGHAT, FQNNGV. This CDR3 is built from 17 residues. CDR3 nucleotide sequence: TGTGCCAGCAGCAAACTTAGGGGAGGGAACGAGAACACTGAAGCTTTCTTT. Amino acid sequence: CASSKLRGGNENTEAFF.

The CDR3 region is CASSPTGMNQPQHF. CDR3 sequence (DNA): TGTGCCAGCAGCCCGACAGGTATGAATCAGCCCCAGCATTTT. This chain connects TRBV7-2 to TRBJ1-5; the D gene is possibly TRBD1 (6 bases). Per germline, CDR1 SGHTA and CDR2 FQGNSA. This CDR3 has 14 amino acids. Trimming removed 5 bases from V and 4 bases from J, with 12 bases in between.

The chain uses TRBV27 and TRBJ2-7; D gene ambiguous. There are 15 residues in the CDR3. V was trimmed by 2 bases and J by 2 bases, leaving 13 bases between them. Germline CDR1 reads MNHEY; CDR2 reads SMNVEV (reference sequence). CDR3 DNA: TGTGCCAGCAGTTTAGCTTTGGGATTCACCTACGAGCAGTACTTC. Amino acid sequence: CASSLALGFTYEQYF.

The chain has TRBV30 and TRBJ2-3; D uncertain. The ends were cut back, 1 base at V and 5 bases at J, with 10 bases in the middle. The CDR3 extends over 13 amino acids. The V gene's germline CDR1 is GTSNPN and CDR2 SVGIG (reference sequence). The DNA of the CDR3 is TGTGCCTGGAGTGCAAGGGTACAAGATACGCAGTATTTT. Amino acid sequence: CAWSARVQDTQYF.

This chain uses TRBV19 with TRBJ2-3; no definite D call. Germline V gene sequence: CDR1 LNHDA, CDR2 SQIVND (reference sequence). The CDR3 is 14 amino acids. Between the trimmed V and J ends, which lost 3 bases and 2 bases, there was a span of 9 bases. The CDR3 spells CASSMQAPTDTQYF. CDR3 in DNA: TGTGCCAGTAGTATGCAAGCCCCCACAGATACGCAGTATTTT.

This clone was observed a handful of times. The sample carries other DNA sequences with the same CDR3. The gene calls are TRBV6-5 and TRBJ2-2; no clear D gene. This CDR3 is 11 amino acids long. Trimming removed 7 bases at V and 9 bases at J, with 9 bases between. The germline V gene has CDR1 MNHEY and CDR2 SVGAGI. The CDR3 DNA sequence: TGTGCCAGCACCCAAGGCCGGGAGCTGTTTTTT. It yields the protein CASTQGRELFF.

The chain uses TRBV5-1 and TRBJ1-5, with TRBD1 identical over 9 bases. In germline, CDR1 is SGHRS, CDR2 YFSETQ. The CDR3 has 16 residues. V gave up 2 bases and J gave up 7 bases; unmatched junction bases: 10. The chain's CDR3 is CASSLSGTGSGQPQHF. The CDR3 DNA reads as TGCGCCAGCAGCTTATCTGGGACAGGGTCCGGGCAGCCCCAGCATTTT.

This chain links TRBV14 with TRBJ2-3, with D possibly matching TRBD1 (6 bases). The CDR3 length is 15 residues. The V and J ends lost 2 bases and 6 bases respectively, with 15 bases between them. Germline-derived CDR1 and CDR2 are SGHDN and FVKESK. CDR3 loop: CASSQWTARLDTQYF. CDR3 in DNA: TGTGCCAGCAGCCAATGGACAGCTCGGTTGGATACGCAGTATTTT.

This sequence joins TRBV4-2 and TRBJ2-4; 9 bases line up with TRBD1. V was pared by 6 bases and J by 5 bases, with 8 bases of the junction left unmatched. This CDR3 is built from 15 residues. Germline values: CDR1 LGHNA, CDR2 YNFKEQ. CDR3: CASSLRTGAENIQYF. DNA of the CDR3: TGTGCCAGCAGTCTTAGGACAGGGGCGGAAAACATTCAGTACTTC.

This clone was seen only once. This chain uses TRBV5-1 with TRBJ2-1, with 9 bases aligning to TRBD1. The CDR3 runs to 14 residues. Germline trimming cut 5 bases from V and 8 bases from J; bases unmatched to any gene: 8. The germline gives CDR1 SGHRS, CDR2 YFSETQ. The CDR3 coding sequence is TGCGCCAGCAGTTTCTGGACAGGGGATGATGAGCAGTTCTTC. It codes for CASSFWTGDDEQFF.

The J gene is TRBJ1-5, the V gene TRBV30, with D unclear. CDR1 GTSNPN and CDR2 SVGIG come from the germline V gene (reference sequence). This CDR3 contains 13 residues. V gave up 2 bases and J gave up 3 bases, with 8 bases separating them. This CDR3 is CAWSRQPNQPQHF. The DNA for the CDR3 is TGTGCCTGGAGTCGGCAGCCCAATCAGCCCCAGCATTTT.

This clone was observed a few times. J is TRBJ2-2 and V is TRBV7-9; 7 bases are a match to TRBD2. The V segment lost 4 bases and the J segment 2 bases; nucleotides outside the gene matches: 4. This CDR3 contains 15 residues. Germline V CDR1 and CDR2: SEHNR, FQNEAQ (reference sequence). The CDR3 loop reads CASSSSGANTGELFF. For the CDR3, the DNA is TGTGCCAGCAGCTCCAGCGGGGCTAACACCGGGGAGCTGTTTTTT. Drawing the rest from reference TRBV7-9 and TRBJ2-2, the complete variable domain is DTGVSQNPRHKITKRGQNVTFRCDPISEHNRLYWYRQTLGQGPEFLTYFQNEAQLEKSRLLSDRFSAERPKGSFSTLEIQRTEQGDSAMYLCASSSSGANTGELFFGEGSRLTVL.

Only one count was recorded for this clone. CDR3 bases: TGTGCCAGCAGCTCCCGACAGACGGGCTACAATGAGCAGTTCTTC. This gives the protein CASSSRQTGYNEQFF. The genes are TRBV7-2 and TRBJ2-1, with D perhaps TRBD1 (5 bases). CDR3 length: 15 residues. The V and J ends lost 4 bases and 3 bases respectively, with 13 bases between them. Germline CDR1 and CDR2: SGHTA and FQGNSA.

The chain has TRBV29-1 and TRBJ1-1; TRBD1 is a possible D gene (5 bases). V lost 3 bases to trimming and J lost 11 bases, with 16 bases between them. This CDR3 comprises 12 residues. Germline-derived CDR1 and CDR2 are SQVTM and ANQGSEA. CDR3 nucleotide sequence: TGCAGCGTTGATCCGGGGGGGAAGTGGGCTTTCTTT. It yields the protein CSVDPGGKWAFF.

The V gene is TRBV15, the J gene TRBJ2-3, with 10 bases aligning to TRBD1. Per germline, CDR1 LNHNV and CDR2 YYDKDF (reference sequence). CDR3 length: 14 amino acids. V lost 3 bases to trimming and J lost 6 bases; unmatched junction nucleotides: 3. The CDR3 protein is CATSSDRGPDTQYF. DNA of the CDR3: TGTGCCACCAGCAGCGACAGGGGGCCTGATACGCAGTATTTT.

The chain recombines TRBV27 with TRBJ2-2; D tentatively fits TRBD1 or TRBD2 (6 bases each). The CDR3 loop spans 17 amino acids. The germline V gene has CDR1 MNHEY and CDR2 SMNVEV (reference sequence). V gave up 6 bases and J gave up 6 bases, with 23 bases separating them. CDR3 bases: TGTGCCAGCAGCGTTCCTTGGGGATCGGGGGCGGCCGGGGAGCTGTTTTTT. Translation gives CASSVPWGSGAAGELFF.

The gene calls are TRBV19 and TRBJ2-3, with TRBD2 as a possible D gene (6 bases). V gave up 7 bases and J gave up 2 bases, with 16 bases separating them. The CDR3 covers 15 residues. Per the germline V gene, CDR1 is LNHDA and CDR2 is SQIVND (reference sequence). The CDR3 nucleotides read TGTGCCAGTACCTGGAGGGGATGGGCCACAGATACGCAGTATTTT. Protein product: CASTWRGWATDTQYF. The full variable domain, in which reference TRBV19 and TRBJ2-3 provide the parts outside the CDR3, is DGGITQSPKYLFRKEGQNVTLSCEQNLNHDAMYWYRQDPGQGLRLIYYSQIVNDFQKGDIAEGYSVSREKKESFPLTVTSAQKNPTAFYLCASTWRGWATDTQYFGPGTRLTVL.

The J gene is TRBJ2-7, the V gene TRBV5-6, with 9 bases identical to TRBD1. The CDR3 runs 15 residues. V lost 3 bases, J lost 4 bases, and 8 bases stayed unmatched. CDR1 SGHDT and CDR2 YYEEEE come from the germline V gene. CDR3 in DNA: TGTGCCAGCAGCTCGGGGACAGGGTTCTCTTACGAGCAGTACTTC. It codes for CASSSGTGFSYEQYF.

The rearrangement links TRBV19 to TRBJ1-4, with unresolved D. The V end was cut by 3 bases, the J end by 8 bases, with 7 bases between. CDR1 LNHDA and CDR2 SQIVND come from the germline V gene (reference sequence). The CDR3 has 12 residues. DNA of the CDR3: TGTGCCAGTAGTATCGGTGGCGAAAAACTGTTTTTT. Translated, it gives CASSIGGEKLFF.

As to this clone: Additional DNA sequences in this sample encode the identical CDR3. The rearrangement joins TRBV18 to TRBJ1-2; D call uncertain. Trimming took 3 bases from V and 4 from J, leaving 12 bases between them. This CDR3 is 14 amino acids long. The germline V gene has CDR1 KGHSH and CDR2 LQKENI. CDR3 DNA: TGTGCCAGCTCACCGGAAGGGCCTCTCTATGGCTACACCTTC. As protein: CASSPEGPLYGYTF.

V usage is TRBV7-8 and J usage is TRBJ1-1, with D possibly TRBD1 on 6 matching bases. Between the trimmed V and J ends, which lost 5 bases and 1 base, there was a span of 17 bases. Germline V CDR1 and CDR2: SGHVS, FQNEAQ. The CDR3 runs 16 residues. CDR3 region: CASSPAGHLANTEAFF. CDR3 sequence (DNA): TGTGCCAGCAGCCCGGCGGGACACTTGGCGAACACTGAAGCTTTCTTT.

The rearrangement links TRBV7-2 to TRBJ2-3; TRBD1 aligns across 7 bases. V lost 5 bases, J lost 2 bases, and 10 bases stayed unmatched. Germline V gene lookup returns CDR1 SGHTA and CDR2 FQGNSA. This CDR3 is built from 16 residues. Here the CDR3 DNA reads TGTGCCAGCAGCCAAGGGACAGCCCGGCTCACAGATACGCAGTATTTT. Protein sequence: CASSQGTARLTDTQYF.